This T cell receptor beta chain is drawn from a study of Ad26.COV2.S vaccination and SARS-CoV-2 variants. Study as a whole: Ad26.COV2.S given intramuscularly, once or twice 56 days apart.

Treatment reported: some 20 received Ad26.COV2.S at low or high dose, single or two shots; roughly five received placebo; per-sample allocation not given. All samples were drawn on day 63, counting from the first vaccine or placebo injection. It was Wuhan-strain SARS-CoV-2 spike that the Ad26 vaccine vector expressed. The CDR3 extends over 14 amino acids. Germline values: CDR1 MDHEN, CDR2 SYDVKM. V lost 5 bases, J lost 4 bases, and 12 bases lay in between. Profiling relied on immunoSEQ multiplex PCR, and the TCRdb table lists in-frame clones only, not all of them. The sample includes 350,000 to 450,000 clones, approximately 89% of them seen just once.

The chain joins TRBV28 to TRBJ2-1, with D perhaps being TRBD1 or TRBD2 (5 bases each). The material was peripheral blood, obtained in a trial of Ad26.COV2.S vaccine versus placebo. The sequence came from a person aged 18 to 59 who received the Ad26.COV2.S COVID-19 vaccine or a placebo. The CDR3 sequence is CASSPVGVYNEQFF. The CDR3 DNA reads TGTGCCAGCAGTCCCGTGGGGGTTTACAATGAGCAGTTCTTC.